These 18 T cell receptor beta chains originate from one sample sequenced in a study of chemoradiotherapy in HPV16-positive cancers. Sequenced by immunoSEQ multiplex PCR; TCRdb stores in-frame clones only, minus some. The table records fewer than 40,000 clones, around 93% of them present only once. Specimen: blood, collected from a patient who underwent chemoradiotherapy. The origin of the receptors is a human donor with HPV-associated anogenital cancer.

On this clone itself: One end of the junction fails to match germline, which may point to a read error. The chain links TRBV7-2 to TRBJ2-5; TRBD1 might be the D (5 bases). The CDR3 has 17 amino acids. From germline, CDR1 is SGHTA and CDR2 FQGNSA. The CDR3 nucleotides are TGTGCCAGCAGCTTAGGGGTTGGGGCAGCATACCAAGTGACCCAGTACTTC. It specifies CASSLGVGAAYQVTQYF.

A few counts support this clone. This chain uses TRBV29-1 with TRBJ1-1; 7 positions agree with TRBD1. V dropped 6 bases and J dropped 2; count of bases not matched to a gene: 6. This CDR3 region has 13 residues. Germline-derived CDR1 and CDR2 are SQVTM and ANQGSEA. The CDR3 DNA sequence: TGCAGCGTCCGGACAGGCGGTAACACTGAAGCTTTCTTT. This sequence encodes CSVRTGGNTEAFF.

This chain joins TRBV19 and TRBJ1-5, with 9 positions matching TRBD1. The CDR3 contains 15 residues. Germline trimming cut 2 bases from V and 7 bases from J; bases unmatched to any gene: 6. Germline CDR1 and CDR2: LNHDA and SQIVND (reference sequence). CDR3 residues: CASSIWGQGGQPQHF. CDR3 nucleotide sequence: TGTGCCAGTAGTATATGGGGACAGGGTGGGCAGCCCCAGCATTTT.

The V gene is TRBV6-1, the J gene TRBJ1-2, with 9 bases that match TRBD1. Germline assignment: CDR1 MNHNS and CDR2 SASEGT. There are 15 residues in the CDR3. Trimming cost V 4 bases and J 2 bases; bases outside gene matches: 5. For the CDR3, the DNA is TGTGCCAGCAGTGTACCGGACAGGGGAAACTATGGCTACACCTTC. It specifies CASSVPDRGNYGYTF.

The sample holds a few counts of this clone. The chain combines TRBV11-1 with TRBJ1-1; D unresolved. Germline-derived CDR1 and CDR2 are SGHAT and FQDESV (reference sequence). The ends were cut back, 8 bases at V and 1 base at J, with 8 bases in the middle. The CDR3 loop spans 12 amino acids. The CDR3 is CASGPQNTEAFF. The CDR3, as DNA: TGTGCCAGCGGACCGCAGAACACTGAAGCTTTCTTT. Full variable domain (rest looked up from reference TRBV11-1 and TRBJ1-1): EAEVAQSPRYKITEKSQAVAFWCDPISGHATLYWYRQILGQGPELLVQFQDESVVDDSQLPKDRFSAERLKGVDSTLKIQPAELGDSAMYLCASGPQNTEAFFGQGTRLTVV.

The chain combines TRBV7-9 with TRBJ2-7; 7 bases agree with TRBD1. CDR1 is SEHNR, CDR2 FQNEAQ, per germline (reference sequence). Trimming took 4 bases from V and 4 from J; bases not matched to a gene: 10. The CDR3 sequence is 15 residues long. This CDR3 reads CASSYLEGGLYEQYF. DNA of the CDR3: TGTGCCAGCAGCTACCTGGAAGGGGGCCTATACGAGCAGTACTTC.

V gene TRBV11-2 combines with J gene TRBJ2-2, with D possibly TRBD2 on 6 matching bases. V was cut by 3 bases and J by 0 bases, with 17 bases left in between. Per germline, CDR1 SGHAT and CDR2 FQNNGV. CDR3 length: 18 amino acids. The CDR3 sequence is CASSFKGRRTTNTGELFF. The CDR3 DNA reads as TGTGCCAGCAGCTTCAAGGGGCGGAGGACTACGAACACCGGGGAGCTGTTTTTT. Combining the CDR3 with reference TRBV11-2 and TRBJ2-2 gives the whole variable domain EAGVAQSPRYKIIEKRQSVAFWCNPISGHATLYWYQQILGQGPKLLIQFQNNGVVDDSQLPKDRFSAERLKGVDSTLKIQPAKLEDSAVYLCASSFKGRRTTNTGELFFGEGSRLTVL.

The rearrangement joins TRBV9 to TRBJ2-1, with 9 bases identical to TRBD2. Germline V gives CDR1 SGDLS, CDR2 YYNGEE. The CDR3 has 15 residues. Trimming removed 1 base from V and 4 bases from J; junction bases left unmatched: 3. CDR3 loop: CASSVSSGGYNEQFF. DNA for the CDR3: TGTGCCAGCAGCGTAAGTAGCGGGGGATACAATGAGCAGTTCTTC.

The chain joins TRBV5-6 to TRBJ2-3, with D perhaps TRBD1 (5 bases). The CDR3 runs to 12 residues. Germline V CDR1 and CDR2: SGHDT, YYEEEE. Deletions cut 2 bases from V and 13 bases from J, with 14 bases between. CDR3 amino acids: CASSLETGREYF. CDR3 sequence (DNA): TGTGCCAGCAGCTTAGAGACGGGCAGGGAGTATTTT.

V usage is TRBV10-3 and J usage is TRBJ1-1; TRBD1 is a possible D gene (6 bases). Germline V gene sequence: CDR1 ENHRY, CDR2 SYGVKD. V lost 2 bases, J lost 6 bases, and 10 bases lay in between. The length of the CDR3 is 13 residues. CDR3 sequence (DNA): TGTGCCATCAGTGAGGCGGGACACCCTGAAGCTTTCTTT. This translates into CAISEAGHPEAFF.

This chain connects TRBV30 to TRBJ1-2; TRBD1 matches at 9 bases. The CDR3 consists of 13 residues. Unmatched junction bases numbered 4, after V lost 3 bases and J lost 5 bases. The germline V gene encodes CDR1 GTSNPN and CDR2 SVGIG (reference sequence). The CDR3 coding sequence is TGTGCCTGGAGGGGGACAGGGTTGTATGGCTACACCTTC. Translated: CAWRGTGLYGYTF.

This clone was counted between two and nine times. The chain combines TRBV29-1 with TRBJ1-1; D is undetermined. V lost 2 bases and J lost 0, with 7 bases in between. The CDR3 is 13 residues long. The germline V gene encodes CDR1 SQVTM and CDR2 ANQGSEA. The CDR3 region is CSVEKVLNTEAFF. In DNA form, the CDR3 reads TGCAGCGTTGAAAAAGTTCTGAACACTGAAGCTTTCTTT.

V is TRBV5-5 and J is TRBJ2-5; 7 nucleotides agree with TRBD1. CDR1 and CDR2 (germline): SGHKS, YYEKEE (reference sequence). This CDR3 has 14 amino acids. V shed 1 base, J shed 4 bases, and the junction held 4 bases outside the gene matches. The CDR3 sequence: CASSLLQGSETQYF. CDR3 in DNA: TGTGCCAGCAGCTTGTTACAGGGGTCAGAGACCCAGTACTTC.

V gene TRBV7-6 combines with J gene TRBJ1-1; the D gene is possibly TRBD1 (5 bases). Germline V gene data show CDR1 as SGHVS and CDR2 as FNYEAQ. The CDR3 length is 14 residues. The germline V and J ends were trimmed by 0 bases and 1 base, with 6 bases remaining between them. The CDR3 sequence is CASSLAGGNTEAFF. The DNA for the CDR3 is TGTGCCAGCAGCTTAGCGGGGGGGAACACTGAAGCTTTCTTT.

This clone was seen a handful of times. The DNA of the CDR3 is TGTGCCAGCAGCCAAGATGGGGGGGGAAGTCCCTACGAGCAGTACTTC. It encodes CASSQDGGGSPYEQYF. V gene TRBV4-2 combines with J gene TRBJ2-7; TRBD2 matches at 7 bases. J gave up 2 bases and V 0 bases, and 7 bases lay outside the gene matches. CDR1 and CDR2 from the germline V gene are LGHNA and YNFKEQ. The CDR3 is made up of 16 amino acids.

The V call is TRBV5-1, the J call TRBJ2-1; TRBD2 agrees at 7 bases. The CDR3 contains 16 residues. The germline CDR1 and CDR2 sequences are SGHRS and YFSETQ. After removal of 4 bases from V and 3 bases from J, the junction contained 10 bases not matched to a gene. CDR3 nucleotides: TGCGCCAGCAGCCCGCCTCTGGGCGGGGGCTACAATGAGCAGTTCTTC. Amino acids: CASSPPLGGGYNEQFF.

V gene TRBV9 combines with J gene TRBJ2-5; TRBD1 aligns across 11 bases. The CDR3 runs to 15 residues. Losses at the gene ends were 2 bases for V and 5 bases for J; bases not matched to a gene: 5. CDR1 is SGDLS, CDR2 YYNGEE, per germline. This CDR3 is CASSVGQGAGETQYF. DNA of the CDR3: TGTGCCAGCAGCGTCGGACAGGGGGCTGGGGAGACCCAGTACTTC.

The gene calls are TRBV7-3 and TRBJ2-4, with TRBD1 matching over 9 bases. The germline CDR1 and CDR2 sequences are SGHTA and FQGTGA. This CDR3 comprises 14 residues. The trim removed 5 bases at V and 6 bases at J, leaving 5 bases unmatched. The CDR3 DNA is TGTGCCAGCAGCCTCGGGACAGGGCCAAACATTCAGTACTTC. Protein product: CASSLGTGPNIQYF. Drawing the rest from reference TRBV7-3 and TRBJ2-4, the complete variable domain is GAGVSQTPSNKVTEKGKYVELRCDPISGHTALYWYRQSLGQGPEFLIYFQGTGAADDSGLPNDRFFAVRPEGSVSTLKIQRTERGDSAVYLCASSLGTGPNIQYFGAGTRLSVL.